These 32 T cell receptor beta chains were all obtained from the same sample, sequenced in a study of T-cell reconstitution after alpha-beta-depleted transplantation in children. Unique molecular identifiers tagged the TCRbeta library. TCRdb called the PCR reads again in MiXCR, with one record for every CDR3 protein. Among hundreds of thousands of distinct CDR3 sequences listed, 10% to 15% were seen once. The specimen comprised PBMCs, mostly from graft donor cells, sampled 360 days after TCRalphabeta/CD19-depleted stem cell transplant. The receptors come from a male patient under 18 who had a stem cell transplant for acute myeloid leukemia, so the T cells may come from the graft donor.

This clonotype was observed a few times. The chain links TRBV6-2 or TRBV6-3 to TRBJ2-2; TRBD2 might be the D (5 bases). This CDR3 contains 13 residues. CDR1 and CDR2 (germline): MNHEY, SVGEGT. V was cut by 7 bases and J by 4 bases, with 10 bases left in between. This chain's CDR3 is CASKAEPTGELFF. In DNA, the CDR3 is TGTGCCAGCAAAGCGGAACCCACCGGGGAGCTGTTTTTT.

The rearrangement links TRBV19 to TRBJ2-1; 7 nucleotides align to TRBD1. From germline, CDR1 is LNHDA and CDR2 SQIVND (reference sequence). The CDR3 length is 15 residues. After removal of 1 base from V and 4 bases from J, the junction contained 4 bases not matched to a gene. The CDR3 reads CASSIGGTAYNEQFF. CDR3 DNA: TGTGCCAGTAGTATAGGGGGGACAGCTTACAATGAGCAGTTCTTC.

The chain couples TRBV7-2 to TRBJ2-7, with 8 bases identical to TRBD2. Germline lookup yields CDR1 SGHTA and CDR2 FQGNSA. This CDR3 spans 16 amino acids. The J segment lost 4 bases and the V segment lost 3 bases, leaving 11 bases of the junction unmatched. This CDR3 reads CASSLTGTRGGYEQYF. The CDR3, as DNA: TGTGCCAGCAGCTTGACCGGGACTAGAGGTGGATACGAGCAGTACTTC.

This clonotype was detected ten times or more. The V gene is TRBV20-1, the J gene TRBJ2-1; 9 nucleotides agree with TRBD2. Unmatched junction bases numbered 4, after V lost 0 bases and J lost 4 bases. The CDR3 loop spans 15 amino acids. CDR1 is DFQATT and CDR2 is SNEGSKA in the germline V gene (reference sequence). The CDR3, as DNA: TGCAGTGCTAGAGAAGTCGCGGGAGGGTACAATGAGCAGTTCTTC. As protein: CSAREVAGGYNEQFF.

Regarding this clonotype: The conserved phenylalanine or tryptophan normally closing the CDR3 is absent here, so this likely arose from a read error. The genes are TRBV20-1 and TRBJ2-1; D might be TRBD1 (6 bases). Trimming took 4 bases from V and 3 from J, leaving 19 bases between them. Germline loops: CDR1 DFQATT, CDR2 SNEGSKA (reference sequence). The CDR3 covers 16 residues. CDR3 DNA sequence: TGCAGTGCTACCCTAGAGGACAGCCTCTTCTACAATGAGCAGTTCGTC. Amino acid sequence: CSATLEDSLFYNEQFV.

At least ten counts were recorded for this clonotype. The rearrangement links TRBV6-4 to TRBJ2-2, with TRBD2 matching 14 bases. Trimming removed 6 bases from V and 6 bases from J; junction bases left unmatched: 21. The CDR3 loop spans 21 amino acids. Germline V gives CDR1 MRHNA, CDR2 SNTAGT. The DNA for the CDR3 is TGTGCCAGCAGGGGGATGAAATCGACTAGCGGGAGGGCATCGACACCCGGGGAGCTGTTTTTT. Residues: CASRGMKSTSGRASTPGELFF.

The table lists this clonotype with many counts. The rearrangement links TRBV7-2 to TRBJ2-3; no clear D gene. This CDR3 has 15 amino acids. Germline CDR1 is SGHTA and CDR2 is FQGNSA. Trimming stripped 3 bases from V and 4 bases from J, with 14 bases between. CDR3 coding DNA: TGTGCCAGCAGCTTCGCAAAGGGCTGGTCAGATACGCAGTATTTT. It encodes CASSFAKGWSDTQYF.

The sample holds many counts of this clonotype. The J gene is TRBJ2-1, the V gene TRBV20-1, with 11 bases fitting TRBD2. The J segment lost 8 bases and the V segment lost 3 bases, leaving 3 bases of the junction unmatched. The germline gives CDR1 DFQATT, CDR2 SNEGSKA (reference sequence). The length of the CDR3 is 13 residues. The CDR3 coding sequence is TGCAGTGCTAGTCTAGCGGGAGGCGATGAGCAGTTCTTC. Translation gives CSASLAGGDEQFF.

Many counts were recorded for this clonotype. The CDR3 region has the DNA TGTGCCAGCAGCTTAGCGCGGGCTAGCGGAATTGACTACGAGCAGTACTTC. It specifies CASSLARASGIDYEQYF. The chain recombines TRBV7-8 with TRBJ2-7, with 7 bases identical to TRBD2. The CDR3 has 17 residues. Germline V lookup: CDR1 SGHVS, CDR2 FQNEAQ. Trimming removed 0 bases from V and 3 bases from J; junction bases left unmatched: 11. Combining the CDR3 with reference TRBV7-8 and TRBJ2-7 gives the whole variable domain GAGVSQSPRYKVAKRGQDVALRCDPISGHVSLFWYQQALGQGPEFLTYFQNEAQLDKSGLPSDRFFAERPEGSVSTLKIQRTQQEDSAVYLCASSLARASGIDYEQYFGPGTRLTVT.

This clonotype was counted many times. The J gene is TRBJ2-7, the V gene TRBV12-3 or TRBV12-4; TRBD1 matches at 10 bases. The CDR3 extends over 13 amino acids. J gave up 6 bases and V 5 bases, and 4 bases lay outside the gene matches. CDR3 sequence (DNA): TGTGCCAGCAGTATTAGACAGGGGGCCGAGCAGTACTTC. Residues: CASSIRQGAEQYF.

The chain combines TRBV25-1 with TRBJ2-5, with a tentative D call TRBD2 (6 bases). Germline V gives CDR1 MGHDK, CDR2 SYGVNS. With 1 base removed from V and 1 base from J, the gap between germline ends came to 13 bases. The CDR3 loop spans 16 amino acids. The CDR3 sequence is CASSESLSGTQETQYF. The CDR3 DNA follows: TGTGCCAGCAGTGAATCCCTTAGCGGAACCCAAGAGACCCAGTACTTC.

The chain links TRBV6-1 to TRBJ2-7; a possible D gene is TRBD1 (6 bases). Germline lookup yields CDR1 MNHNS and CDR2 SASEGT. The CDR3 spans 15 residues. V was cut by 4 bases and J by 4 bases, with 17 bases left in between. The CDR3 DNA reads TGTGCCAGCAGTGTCGTCAGGGGCTCCTCGTACGAGCAGTACTTC. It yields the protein CASSVVRGSSYEQYF.

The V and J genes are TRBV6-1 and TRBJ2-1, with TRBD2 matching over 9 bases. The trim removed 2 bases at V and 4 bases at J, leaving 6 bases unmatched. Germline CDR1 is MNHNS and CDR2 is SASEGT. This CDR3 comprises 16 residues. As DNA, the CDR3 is TGTGCCAGCAGTGAATACTGGCGGGAGGGGTACAATGAGCAGTTCTTC. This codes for CASSEYWREGYNEQFF.

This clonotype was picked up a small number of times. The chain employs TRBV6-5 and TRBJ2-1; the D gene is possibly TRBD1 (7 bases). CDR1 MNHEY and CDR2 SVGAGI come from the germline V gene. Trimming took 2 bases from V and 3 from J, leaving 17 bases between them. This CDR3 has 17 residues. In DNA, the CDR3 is TGTGCCAGCAGTTACCTCGCGGGACGACAGGGCTACAATGAGCAGTTCTTC. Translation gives CASSYLAGRQGYNEQFF.

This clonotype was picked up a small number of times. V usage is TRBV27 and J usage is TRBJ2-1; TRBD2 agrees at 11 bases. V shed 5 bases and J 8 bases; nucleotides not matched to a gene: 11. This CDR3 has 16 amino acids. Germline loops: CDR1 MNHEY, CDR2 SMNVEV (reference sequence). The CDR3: CASSEGTSGGGDEQFF. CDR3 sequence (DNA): TGTGCCAGCAGTGAGGGGACTAGCGGAGGCGGGGATGAGCAGTTCTTC.

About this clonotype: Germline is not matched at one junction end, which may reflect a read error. The CDR3 region has the DNA TGTGCCAGCAGCCCGGGACTCCTCTCCCGGAAAAACATTCAGTACTTC. This encodes CASSPGLLSRKNIQYF. The chain joins TRBV4-1 to TRBJ2-4, with D possibly matching TRBD2 (6 bases). This CDR3 has 16 amino acids. CDR1 MGHRA and CDR2 YSYEKL come from the germline V gene.

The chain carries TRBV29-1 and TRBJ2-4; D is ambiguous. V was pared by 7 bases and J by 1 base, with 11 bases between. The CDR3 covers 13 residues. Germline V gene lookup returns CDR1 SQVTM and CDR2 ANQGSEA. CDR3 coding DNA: TGCAGCGCTTTATCGGATGCCAAAAACATTCAGTACTTC. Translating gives CSALSDAKNIQYF.

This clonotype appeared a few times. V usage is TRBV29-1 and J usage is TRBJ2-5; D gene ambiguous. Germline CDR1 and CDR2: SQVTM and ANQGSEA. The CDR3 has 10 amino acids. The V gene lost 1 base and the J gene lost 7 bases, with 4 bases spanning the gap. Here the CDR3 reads CSVEGGTQYF. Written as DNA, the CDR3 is TGCAGCGTTGAAGGTGGGACCCAGTACTTC.

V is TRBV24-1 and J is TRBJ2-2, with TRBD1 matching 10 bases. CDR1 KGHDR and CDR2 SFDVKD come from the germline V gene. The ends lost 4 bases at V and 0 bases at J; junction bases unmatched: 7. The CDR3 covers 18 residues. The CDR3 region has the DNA TGTGCCACCAGTGACTATGACAGGGGGCTCGCGAACACCGGGGAGCTGTTTTTT. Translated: CATSDYDRGLANTGELFF.

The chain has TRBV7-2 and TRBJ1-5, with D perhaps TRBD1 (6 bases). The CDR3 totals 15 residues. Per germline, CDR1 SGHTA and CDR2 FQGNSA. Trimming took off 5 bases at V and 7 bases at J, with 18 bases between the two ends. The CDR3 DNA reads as TGTGCCAGCAGCCCAACGTTTGGGGGCGCGCAGCCCCAGCATTTT. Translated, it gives CASSPTFGGAQPQHF.

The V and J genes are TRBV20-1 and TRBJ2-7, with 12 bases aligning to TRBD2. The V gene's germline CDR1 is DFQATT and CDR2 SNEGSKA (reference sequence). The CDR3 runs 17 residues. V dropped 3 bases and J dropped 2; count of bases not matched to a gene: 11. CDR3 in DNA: TGCAGTGCTAGTCCGGGACTAGCGGGTTTAAGCCCCTACGAGCAGTACTTC. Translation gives CSASPGLAGLSPYEQYF.

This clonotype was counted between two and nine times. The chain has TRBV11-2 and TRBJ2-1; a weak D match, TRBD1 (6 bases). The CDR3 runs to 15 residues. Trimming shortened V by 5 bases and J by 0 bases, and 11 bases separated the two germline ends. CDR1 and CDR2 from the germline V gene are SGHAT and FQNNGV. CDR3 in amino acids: CASSPGVNSYNEQFF. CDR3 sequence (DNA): TGTGCCAGCAGCCCAGGGGTAAACTCCTACAATGAGCAGTTCTTC. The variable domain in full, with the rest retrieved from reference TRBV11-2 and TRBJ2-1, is EAGVAQSPRYKIIEKRQSVAFWCNPISGHATLYWYQQILGQGPKLLIQFQNNGVVDDSQLPKDRFSAERLKGVDSTLKIQPAKLEDSAVYLCASSPGVNSYNEQFFGPGTRLTVL.

The CDR3 here is CSLTRTGVRTDTQYF. For the CDR3, the DNA is TGCAGCCTCACGAGGACAGGGGTCCGGACAGATACGCAGTATTTT. The rearrangement joins TRBV29-1 to TRBJ2-3; TRBD1 agrees at 9 bases. The CDR3 extends over 15 amino acids. Germline CDR1 SQVTM, CDR2 ANQGSEA. The V and J ends lost 8 bases and 3 bases, in that order; junction bases with no gene match: 12.

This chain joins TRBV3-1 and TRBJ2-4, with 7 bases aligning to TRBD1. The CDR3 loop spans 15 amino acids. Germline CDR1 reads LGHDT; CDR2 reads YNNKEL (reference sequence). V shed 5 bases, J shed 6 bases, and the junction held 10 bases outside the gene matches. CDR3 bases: TGTGCCAGCAGCGACAGGGTCCTAGATGCAAACATTCAGTACTTC. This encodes CASSDRVLDANIQYF.

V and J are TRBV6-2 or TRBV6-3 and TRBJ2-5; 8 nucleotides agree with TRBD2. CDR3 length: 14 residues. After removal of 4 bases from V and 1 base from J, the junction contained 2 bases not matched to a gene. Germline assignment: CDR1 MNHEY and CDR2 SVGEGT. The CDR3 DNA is TGTGCCAGCAGTTCACTAGCGGTCCAAGAGACCCAGTACTTC. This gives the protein CASSSLAVQETQYF.

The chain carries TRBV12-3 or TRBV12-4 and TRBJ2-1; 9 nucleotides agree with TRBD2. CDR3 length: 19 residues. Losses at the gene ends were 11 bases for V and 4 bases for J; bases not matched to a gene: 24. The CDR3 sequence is CALSPLGREGPMVYNEQFF. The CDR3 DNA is TGTGCCCTCAGTCCTTTGGGGCGGGAGGGCCCGATGGTTTACAATGAGCAGTTCTTC.

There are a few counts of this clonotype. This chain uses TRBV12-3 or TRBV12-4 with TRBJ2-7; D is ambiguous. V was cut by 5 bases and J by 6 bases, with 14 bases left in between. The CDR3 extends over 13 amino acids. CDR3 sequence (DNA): TGTGCCAGCAGTCTCAACTCCCTTGGCGAGCAGTACTTC. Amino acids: CASSLNSLGEQYF.

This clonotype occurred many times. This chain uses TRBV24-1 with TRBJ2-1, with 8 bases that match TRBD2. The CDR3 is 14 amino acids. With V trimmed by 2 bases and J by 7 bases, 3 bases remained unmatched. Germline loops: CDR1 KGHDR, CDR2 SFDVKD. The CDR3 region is CATSDSASGNEQFF. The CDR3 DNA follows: TGTGCCACCAGTGATTCGGCTAGCGGGAATGAGCAGTTCTTC.

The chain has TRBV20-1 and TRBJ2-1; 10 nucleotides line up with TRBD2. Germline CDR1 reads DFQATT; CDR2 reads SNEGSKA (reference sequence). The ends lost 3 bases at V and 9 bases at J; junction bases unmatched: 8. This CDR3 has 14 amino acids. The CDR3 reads CSARNPLAGVEQFF. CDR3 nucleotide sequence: TGCAGTGCTAGGAACCCTCTAGCGGGAGTTGAGCAGTTCTTC.

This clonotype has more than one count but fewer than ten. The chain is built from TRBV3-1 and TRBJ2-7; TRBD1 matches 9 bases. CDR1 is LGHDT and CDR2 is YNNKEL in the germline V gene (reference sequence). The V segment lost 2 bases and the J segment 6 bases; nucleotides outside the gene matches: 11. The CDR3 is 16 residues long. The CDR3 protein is CASSQLLGTGLGEQYF. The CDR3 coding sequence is TGTGCCAGCAGCCAACTATTGGGGACAGGGTTGGGCGAGCAGTACTTC.

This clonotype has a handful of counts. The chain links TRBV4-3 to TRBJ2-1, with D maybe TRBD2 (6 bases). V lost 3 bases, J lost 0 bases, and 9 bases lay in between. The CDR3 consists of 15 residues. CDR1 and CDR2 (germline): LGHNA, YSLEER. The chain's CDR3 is CASSQGDSSYNEQFF. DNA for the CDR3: TGCGCCAGCAGCCAGGGGGACTCCTCCTACAATGAGCAGTTCTTC.

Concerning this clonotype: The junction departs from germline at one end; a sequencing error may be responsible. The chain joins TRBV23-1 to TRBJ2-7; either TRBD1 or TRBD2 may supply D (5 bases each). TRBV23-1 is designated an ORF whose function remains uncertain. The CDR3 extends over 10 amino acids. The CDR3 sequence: CASGRDLGDF. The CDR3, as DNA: TGCGCCAGCGGACGGGACCTTGGGGACTTC.